This TCR beta chain came from a study of blood T cell repertoires in COVID-19. Study at large: COVID-19 samples, acute and convalescent, were from the United States, Italy and Spain. PBMCs, B-cell-depleted T cells, or T cells provided the cDNA or gDNA that made up the material.

Profiled with immunoSEQ multiplex PCR; TCRdb holds only in-frame clones, not every one. The profile shows approximately 300,000 clones, 83% of them singletons. Trimming took 0 bases from V and 4 from J, leaving 15 bases between them. CDR1 and CDR2 (germline): WSHSY, SAAADI. The CDR3 has 16 amino acids. The receptor comes from a woman aged 50 to 60 with acute or convalescent COVID-19. Sequencing was performed on peripheral blood. The chain employs TRBV10-2 and TRBJ1-2; D is possibly TRBD1 (6 bases). CDR3 DNA: TGCGCCAGCAGTGAGTCGATACCAGGGGCGGGCTATGGCTACACCTTC. Protein product: CASSESIPGAGYGYTF.